This T cell receptor (beta chain) was found in a study of shared clonotypes between healthy human individuals (dated by TCRdb to the early 2020s). Study-level background: The cohort included a few men and two women between 18 and 49 years of age. To estimate repertoire size and how much clonotype sharing occurs between individuals, the study deeply sequenced the blood TCR repertoires of several healthy adults. To increase sequencing depth and limit assay-specific biases, different laboratories used diverse techniques to prepare libraries and sequence TCR repertoires. Each donor's leukapheresis produced roughly between roughly 0.85 and 10 billion PBMCs. For each donor, CD4 naive and CD4 memory were each run on three plates, CD8 naive on two plates, and CD8 memory on one plate.

TCR CDR3 regions were amplified from genomic DNA by multiplex PCR using the deep immunoSEQ assay. Extracted genomic DNA from each cell subset was distributed evenly across all wells of several immunoSEQ 96-well plates, and each plate was treated as a replicate. For sorted subsets, roughly 200 ng genomic DNA, equal to about 30,000 T cell genomes, was loaded into each replicate PCR. Purified libraries were quantified with a Qubit 3.0 fluorometer, sized on a Bioanalyzer 2100, and re-quantified with the KAPA Library Quantification kit. A separate single-read 150-cycle Illumina NextSeq 550 flow cell was used to sequence each immunoSEQ 96-well plate. The original methods were these. Because only junctional sequences without quality scores were contained in the immunoSEQ output, filtering matching that applied to full-length reads could not be performed. Sequences were annotated with PyIR, a Python wrapper for IgBLAST v1.9, using IMGT germline references to assign V/J genes and CDR3. Reads with weak V/J assignments (E-value above 1e-6), missing CDR3, stop codons, out-of-frame junctions, or ambiguous translated residues were removed. V3J clonotypes were defined by identical inferred V gene, J gene, and CDR3 amino acid sequence. Percentage overlap between repertoires was calculated by dividing the number of shared unique clonotypes by the size of the smaller repertoire. Richness of each repertoire was evaluated using RTK rarefaction, the Chao1 estimator, and Recon v2.1 estimates of unobserved clonotypes. Generation probabilities for all TCRbeta clonotypes obtained by the gDNA method from a few donors were computed using OLGA. What TCRdb holds here is the immuneACCESS table cut down to in-frame rearrangements. Part of the clones is not present; checked against another copy, under half of the missing clones reflect an unresolved V gene, and the others are unexplained. The DNA gave D and trimming, while V, J and clone size come from that table. This sample lists about 2,100,000 clones; about 92% were detected once. The ten biggest clones cover under 2% of the sample.

CD8 naive samples were obtained by positive selection for CCR7 among CD45RO-negative cells, yielding a CD45RA+CCR7+ population from which TemRA cells were excluded. Donors were healthy HIV-negative adults with no recently reported acute infections or vaccinations. Every donor was a Caucasian adult residing in Nashville, Tennessee, USA. Blood was obtained by leukapheresis, after which PBMCs were separated by Ficoll-Histopaque density gradient centrifugation and cryopreserved in liquid nitrogen vapor phase. Purity and quantity of every magnetically sorted T cell population were checked by analytical flow cytometry. Each sorted fraction had its genomic DNA isolated and then quantified by UV absorbance on a Nanodrop 2000c. Trimmed from V: 4 bases; trimmed from J: 2 bases; junction bases lacking a gene match: 6. From cysteine to phenylalanine, the CDR3 is 17 amino acids long. Only the CDR3 DNA is retained, 51 bases long and in frame from the first base. CDR1 and CDR2 are drawn from the germline V gene: MDHEN, SYDVKM.

Paper-wide results and their limitations: Sampling was restricted to blood, and TCR repertoires in tissues likely differ from the TCR repertoires found in blood. Rarefaction of sorted-subset datasets indicated incomplete sequencing despite the large sequencing depth. Clonotypes shared by all four sorted-subset donors showed higher generation probabilities than non-shared clonotypes. Naive subsets generally had larger estimated clonotype richness than memory subsets did. Because the study included a small number of donors, the genetic and exposure-history diversity represented was limited. Pairwise subsampling indicated that sequencing depth was expected to affect the degree of clonotype sharing among donors. Approximately 5% of naive CD4, 3.5% of naive CD8, roughly 2.5% of memory CD4, and more than 0.35% of memory CD8 clonotypes were shared across a few donors.

This clone has a single count. The antigen it binds to is not known. Base qualities are not at hand, and no much larger clone is one base apart. The clonotype comes from a man aged 18-30 years in good health. Some clones in this sample may be carry-over from other donors' samples. Sequencing input: naive CD8+ T cells from PBMCs. Sample cell subset or site, as interpreted from the label and publication: CD45RA+CCR7+. The sequence links TRBV28 to TRBJ2-3; 13 middle bases align to TRBD2. The nucleotide sequence reads TGTGCCAGCAGTTCAAGGACTAGCGGGAGCCCCACAGATACGCAGTATTTT. It is translated as CASSSRTSGSPTDTQYF.